This is a list of T cell receptor beta chains from one sample in a study of molecular identifiers for immune sequencing clone quantification. TCRdb reanalysed the PCR reads using MiXCR and keeps one entry per CDR3 protein. The table records about 640,000 distinct CDR3 sequences, about 20% of them present only once. Input material: naive CD8+ T cells from blood, with Jurkat cell RNA spiked in. The receptors were sampled from a human donor in good health. Some libraries in this study had Jurkat cell RNA spiked in. Both conserved end residues are part of each CDR3. The D gene is left open where the match is weak. A row's size may be missing; if present it is once, few, many or a size class.

>TRBV3-1|NA|many|14|TRBJ2-5
CASSPTSRQETQYF
TGTGCCAGCAGCCCGACTAGTCGCCAAGAGACCCAGTACTTC
>TRBV6-5|NA|many|14|TRBJ2-2
CASSPAGNTGELFF
TGTGCCAGCAGCCCGGCGGGGAACACCGGGGAGCTGTTTTTT
>TRBV2|TRBD2|many|14|TRBJ2-3
CASSGSGGTDTQYF
TGTGCCAGCAGTGGTAGCGGGGGCACAGATACGCAGTATTTT
>TRBV7-9|NA|many|14|TRBJ1-3
CASSSSGSFNTIYF
TGTGCCAGCAGCTCATCCGGGAGCTTCAACACCATATATTTT
>TRBV27|TRBD2|many|14|TRBJ2-7
CASSLGGEGYEQYF
TGTGCCAGCAGTTTAGGCGGGGAGGGCTACGAGCAGTACTTC
>TRBV4-1|TRBD1|NA|15|TRBJ1-5
CANSSGQGSNQPQHF
TGCGCCAACAGCTCGGGACAGGGTAGCAATCAGCCCCAGCATTTT
>TRBV7-2|NA|many|18|TRBJ2-4
CASSLGPRGIQAKNIQYF
TGTGCCAGCAGCTTAGGCCCGCGGGGAATTCAAGCCAAAAACATTCAGTACTTC
>TRBV24-1|NA|many|16|TRBJ1-5
CATSDSREVSNQPQHF
TGTGCCACCAGTGATTCCCGGGAGGTTAGCAATCAGCCCCAGCATTTT
>TRBV7-6|TRBD1|NA|17|TRBJ2-7
CASGPLPGTGDSYEQYF
TGTGCCAGCGGCCCGCTACCCGGGACAGGGGACTCCTACGAGCAGTACTTC
>TRBV7-9|NA|NA|14|TRBJ2-3
CASSKGFGTDTQYF
TGTGCCAGCAGCAAGGGGTTTGGCACAGATACGCAGTATTTT
>TRBV5-1|NA|few|14|TRBJ2-7
CASSLEAGPYEQYF
TGCGCCAGCAGCTTGGAGGCAGGGCCCTACGAGCAGTACTTC
>TRBV7-2|NA|many|16|TRBJ2-1
CASSLPLARNGDEQFF
TGTGCCAGCAGTTTACCCCTAGCGCGAAACGGGGATGAGCAGTTCTTC
>TRBV27|TRBD2|NA|14|TRBJ2-1
CASSTLRGGNEQFF
TGTGCCAGCAGTACTTTACGGGGGGGCAATGAGCAGTTCTTC
>TRBV13|TRBD1|many|15|TRBJ2-7
CASSPPGRGLYEQYF
TGTGCCAGCAGCCCGCCCGGCAGGGGGCTGTACGAGCAGTACTTC